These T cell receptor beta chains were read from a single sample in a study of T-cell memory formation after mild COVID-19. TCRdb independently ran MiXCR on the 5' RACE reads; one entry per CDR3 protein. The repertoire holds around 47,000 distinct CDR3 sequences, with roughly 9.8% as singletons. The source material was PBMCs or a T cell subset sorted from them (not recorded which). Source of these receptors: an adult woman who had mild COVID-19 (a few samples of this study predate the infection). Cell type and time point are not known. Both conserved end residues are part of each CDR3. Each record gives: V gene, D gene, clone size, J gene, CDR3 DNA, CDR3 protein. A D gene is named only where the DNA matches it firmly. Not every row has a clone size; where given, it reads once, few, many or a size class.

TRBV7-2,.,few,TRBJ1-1,TGTGCCAGCAGCTTAACAGGACGAACTGAAGCTTTCTTT,CASSLTGRTEAFF
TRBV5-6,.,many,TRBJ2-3,TGTGCCAGCAGCACGGACAGACTAATACTTCCAAGCACAGATACGCAGTATTTT,CASSTDRLILPSTDTQYF
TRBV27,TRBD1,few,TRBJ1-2,TGTGCCAGCAGTTTAAGCAGGGACAGCTATGGCTACACCTTC,CASSLSRDSYGYTF
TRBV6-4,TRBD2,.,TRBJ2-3,TGTGCCAGCAGTGACCAAGCGGGAAACGCAGATACGCAGTATTTT,CASSDQAGNADTQYF
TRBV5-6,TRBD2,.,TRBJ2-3,TGTGCCAGCAGCCGAGGTTGGGGGGGTAACACAGATACGCAGTATTTT,CASSRGWGGNTDTQYF
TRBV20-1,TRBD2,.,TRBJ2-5,TGCAGTGCTAGGCCCTCGGGACTAGCGGGAAAAGAGACCCAGTACTTC,CSARPSGLAGKETQYF
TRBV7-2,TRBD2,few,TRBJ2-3,TGTGCCAGCAGCTTAGCTATGACTAGCGCAGATACGCAGTATTTT,CASSLAMTSADTQYF
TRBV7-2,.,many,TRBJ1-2,TGTGCCAGCAGCTTAGCGGGGGCGGGGCAGTATGGCTACACCTTC,CASSLAGAGQYGYTF
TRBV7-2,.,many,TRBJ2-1,TGTGCCAGCAGCTTAGAGGCGGGATGGAACAATGAGCAGTTCTTC,CASSLEAGWNNEQFF
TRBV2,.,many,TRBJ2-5,TGTGCCAGCAGTGAACCCCCCCCAAGACAAGAGACCCAGTACTTC,CASSEPPPRQETQYF
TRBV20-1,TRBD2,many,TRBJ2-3,TGCAGTGCTAGGTCTAGCGGGGGGTTTTACACAGATACGCAGTATTTT,CSARSSGGFYTDTQYF
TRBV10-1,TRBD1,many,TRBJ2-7,TGCGCCAGCAGTATTACAGGGGGACCTCCCTACGAGCAGTACTTC,CASSITGGPPYEQYF
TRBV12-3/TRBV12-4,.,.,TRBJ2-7,TGTGCCAGCCCCTTGTACGAGCAGTACTTC,CASPLYEQYF
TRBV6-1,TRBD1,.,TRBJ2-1,TGTGCCATCCCGGGACAGGGGGTTAGCGATGAGCAGTTCTTC,CAIPGQGVSDEQFF
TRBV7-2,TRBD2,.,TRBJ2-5,TGTGCCAGCAGCTTAGGTGTGGCGGGAGTAGGAGAGACCCAGTACTTC,CASSLGVAGVGETQYF
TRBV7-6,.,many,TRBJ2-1,TGTGCCAGCAGCTTAGTCACCTACAGTAATGAGCAGTTCTTC,CASSLVTYSNEQFF
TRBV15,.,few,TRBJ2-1,TGTGCCACCAGCAGAGATGGGGGCCCAGGAACCTACAATGAGCAGTTCTTC,CATSRDGGPGTYNEQFF
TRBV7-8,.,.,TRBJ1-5,TGTGCCAGCAGCTTAGTTGGACAGCGTAGCAATCAGCCCCAGCATTTT,CASSLVGQRSNQPQHF
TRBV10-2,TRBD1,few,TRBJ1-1,TGCGCCAGCTCCAGGGGGTCGAACACTGAAGCTTTCTTT,CASSRGSNTEAFF
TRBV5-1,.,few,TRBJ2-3,TGCGCCAGCAAGGGGGGGGGGCCGACTAGCACAGATACGCAGTATTTT,CASKGGGPTSTDTQYF
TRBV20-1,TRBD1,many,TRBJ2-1,TGCAGTGCTGGACAGGGGGCAGTGTCCTACAATGAGCAGTTCTTC,CSAGQGAVSYNEQFF
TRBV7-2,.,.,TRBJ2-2,TGTGCCAGCAGCCACACAGGGCCCGGGGAGCTGTTTTTT,CASSHTGPGELFF
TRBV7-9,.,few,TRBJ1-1,TGTGCCAGCAGCTTCATGCAGGGTGAAGCTTTCTTT,CASSFMQGEAFF
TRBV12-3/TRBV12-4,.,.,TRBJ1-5,TGTGCCACCGCTTTGCGGGGCGGAGGCAATCAGCCCAAGCATTTT,CATALRGGGNQPKHF
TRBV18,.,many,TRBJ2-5,TGTGCCAGCTCAACGTACCAAGAGACCCAGTACTTC,CASSTYQETQYF
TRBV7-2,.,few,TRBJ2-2,TGTGCCAGCCATCGACGGTCGGGGGAGCTGTTTTTT,CASHRRSGELFF
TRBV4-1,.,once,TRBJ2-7,TGCGCCAGCAGCCAAGAGACCGGGGACCTGTATGCCGAGCAGTACTTC,CASSQETGDLYAEQYF
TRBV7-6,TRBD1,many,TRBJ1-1,TGTGCCAGCAGCTTGGGACAGGGGGCCACTGAAGCTTTCTTT,CASSLGQGATEAFF
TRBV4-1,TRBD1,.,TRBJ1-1,TGCGCCAGCAGCCAATGGGGACAGAAGAACACTGAAGCTTTCTTT,CASSQWGQKNTEAFF
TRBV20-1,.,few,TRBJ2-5,TGCAGTGCCGGTTCCTTGGCGGTCTATCAAGGGGAGACCCAGTACTTC,CSAGSLAVYQGETQYF
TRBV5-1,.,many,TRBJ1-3,TGCGCCAGCAGCTTGGGAGATCCTGGAAACACCATATATTTT,CASSLGDPGNTIYF
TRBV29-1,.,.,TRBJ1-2,TGCAGCGTTGATTCCCAGCTCTATGGCTACACCTTC,CSVDSQLYGYTF
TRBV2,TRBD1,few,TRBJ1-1,TGTGCCAGCAGTGAAAGAGGCCAGGGGGCCACTGAAGCTTTCTTT,CASSERGQGATEAFF
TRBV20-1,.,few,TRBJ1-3,TGCAGTGTCCCCACTGGAAACACCATATATTTT,CSVPTGNTIYF
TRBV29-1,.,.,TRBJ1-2,TGCAGCGTTCTGAGGTTAAGAGACTATGGCTACACCTTC,CSVLRLRDYGYTF
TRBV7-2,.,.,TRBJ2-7,TGTGCCAGCAGCTTAGTTGGGACAATCTACTCCTACGAGCAGTACTTC,CASSLVGTIYSYEQYF
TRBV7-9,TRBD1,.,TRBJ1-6,TGTGCCAGCAGCCAACCCCAGGGGGCCCTCCACTTT,CASSQPQGALHF
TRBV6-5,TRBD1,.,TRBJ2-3,TGTGCCAGCAGGACTGCTCAGGGGGCTACCACAGATACGCAGTATTTT,CASRTAQGATTDTQYF
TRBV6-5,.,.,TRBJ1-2,TGTGCCAGCAGTTACGCGATGGGTAACTATGGCTACACCTTC,CASSYAMGNYGYTF
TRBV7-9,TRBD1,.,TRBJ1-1,TGTGCCAGCAGCTCATCAGGACAGGGGGCTGAAGCTTTCTTT,CASSSSGQGAEAFF
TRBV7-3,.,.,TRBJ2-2,TGTGCCAGCAGCTTAAGGGGTTGGGTCGGGGAGCTGTTTTTT,CASSLRGWVGELFF
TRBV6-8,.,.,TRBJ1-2,TGTGCCAGCAGTTACTCCAGGGAGGGCTATGGCTACACCTTC,CASSYSREGYGYTF
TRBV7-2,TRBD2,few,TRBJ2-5,TGTGCCAGCAGCTTCCTAGCCCATTTTACTAGCGGGGGACGCTATAAGCAAGAGACCCAGTACTTC,CASSFLAHFTSGGRYKQETQYF
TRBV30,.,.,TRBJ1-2,TGTGCCTGGAGGAATAAGGGGGAGTTGCGCTATGGCTACACCTTC,CAWRNKGELRYGYTF
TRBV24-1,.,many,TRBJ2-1,TGTGCCACCAGTGATTCGTCCGCGAGCTTGGGCAATGAGCAGTTCTTC,CATSDSSASLGNEQFF
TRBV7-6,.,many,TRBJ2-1,TGTGCCAGCAGCATAAGGGTCGGCAATGAGCAGTTCTTC,CASSIRVGNEQFF
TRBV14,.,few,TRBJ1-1,TGTGCCAGCAGCCAAGATCTAACGACAGTCACTGAAGCTTTCTTT,CASSQDLTTVTEAFF
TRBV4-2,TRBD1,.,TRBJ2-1,TGTGCCAGCAGCGCCCAGGGGGATGAGCAGTTCTTC,CASSAQGDEQFF
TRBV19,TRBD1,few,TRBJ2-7,TGTGCCAGAATGGACCCGCGGGACAGGGGCTCCTACGAGCAGTACTTC,CARMDPRDRGSYEQYF